These T cell receptor beta chains were read from a single sample in a study of T cell repertoires in cytomegalovirus infection. TCRdb called the reads again in MiXCR, with one record for every CDR3 protein. The sample lists about 200,000 distinct CDR3 sequences, less than 9.5% occurring once. The sequencing input was PBMCs. The receptors derive from a human donor in good health (CMV status not recorded). Some clones in this sample may be carry-over from other donors' samples. CDR3s include the opening cysteine and the closing phenylalanine or tryptophan. D genes are given only for firm matches. A clone size is listed for some rows: how often the clone was seen (once, few, many), or a class if it is expanded.

D: -; size: many; V: TRBV7-9; J: TRBJ1-2; CDR3: CASTTSHGYTF; DNA: TGTGCCAGCACCACATCCCATGGCTACACCTTC
D: TRBD1; size: -; V: TRBV28; J: TRBJ1-6; CDR3: CASSSDRDNSPLHF; DNA: TGTGCCAGCAGTTCGGACAGGGATAATTCACCCCTCCACTTT
D: -; size: -; V: TRBV6-6; J: TRBJ2-7; CDR3: CASSYSMRTAYEQYF; DNA: TGTGCCAGCAGTTACTCGATGCGGACAGCCTACGAGCAGTACTTC
D: TRBD2; size: -; V: TRBV4-2; J: TRBJ2-1; CDR3: CASSQVLEAGVVNEQFF; DNA: TGTGCCAGCAGCCAAGTTCTAGAAGCGGGAGTAGTCAATGAGCAGTTCTTC
D: -; size: -; V: TRBV7-4; J: TRBJ2-1; CDR3: CASSLAGSYNEQDF; DNA: TGTGCCAGCAGCTTAGCGGGCTCCTACAATGAGCAGGACTTC
D: TRBD2; size: -; V: TRBV2; J: TRBJ2-7; CDR3: CASTGSGSKYEQYF; DNA: TGTGCCAGCACCGGTAGCGGGAGTAAGTACGAGCAGTACTTC
D: -; size: -; V: TRBV14; J: TRBJ2-7; CDR3: CASSQEFSYEQYF; DNA: TGTGCCAGCAGCCAAGAGTTCAGCTACGAGCAGTACTTC
D: -; size: many; V: TRBV28; J: TRBJ1-5; CDR3: CASSLRADGQPQHF; DNA: TGTGCCAGCAGTTTAAGGGCCGACGGTCAGCCCCAGCATTTT
D: -; size: many; V: TRBV4-3; J: TRBJ1-1; CDR3: CASSQDGTSIEAFF; DNA: TGCGCCAGCAGCCAAGATGGGACAAGCATTGAAGCTTTCTTT
D: -; size: many; V: TRBV10-3; J: TRBJ1-1; CDR3: CAIRRDKSGDTEAFF; DNA: TGTGCCATCAGGAGGGACAAATCCGGGGACACTGAAGCTTTCTTT
D: TRBD1; size: many; V: TRBV28; J: TRBJ2-1; CDR3: CASSFTGGNYNEQFF; DNA: TGTGCCAGCAGTTTCACAGGGGGCAACTACAATGAGCAGTTCTTC
D: -; size: many; V: TRBV11-1; J: TRBJ2-6; CDR3: CASSLVSSGANVLTF; DNA: TGTGCCAGCAGCCTGGTTAGCTCTGGGGCCAACGTCCTGACTTTC
D: -; size: few; V: TRBV6-1; J: TRBJ2-7; CDR3: CASSEADTETYEQYF; DNA: TGTGCCAGCAGTGAAGCGGACACAGAAACCTACGAGCAGTACTTC
D: -; size: many; V: TRBV19; J: TRBJ1-2; CDR3: CASSMSGNNYGYTF; DNA: TGTGCCAGTAGTATGTCGGGAAACAACTATGGCTACACCTTC
D: -; size: many; V: TRBV7-9; J: TRBJ2-7; CDR3: CASSLVVAEQYF; DNA: TGTGCCAGCAGCTTAGTTGTGGCCGAGCAGTACTTC
D: TRBD2; size: -; V: TRBV20-1; J: TRBJ2-3; CDR3: CSASGGVYTDTQYF; DNA: TGCAGTGCTAGCGGGGGGGTTTACACAGATACGCAGTATTTT
D: -; size: many; V: TRBV24-1; J: TRBJ1-4; CDR3: CATSDSRQDEKLFF; DNA: TGTGCCACCAGTGATTCCCGACAGGATGAAAAACTGTTTTTT
D: -; size: many; V: TRBV5-8; J: TRBJ2-7; CDR3: CASSLGPSSFYEQYF; DNA: TGTGCCAGCAGCTTGGGGCCTAGCAGCTTCTACGAGCAGTACTTC
D: -; size: many; V: TRBV12-3/TRBV12-4; J: TRBJ2-7; CDR3: CASTATSLRGVEQYF; DNA: TGTGCCAGCACAGCGACTAGTTTGCGAGGGGTCGAGCAGTACTTC
D: -; size: many; V: TRBV6-2/TRBV6-3; J: TRBJ1-1; CDR3: CASSLTGQFYTEAFF; DNA: TGTGCCAGCAGCCTTACGGGACAATTCTACACTGAAGCTTTCTTT
D: TRBD2; size: -; V: TRBV12-3/TRBV12-4; J: TRBJ2-2; CDR3: CASSSWTSYRNTGELFF; DNA: TGTGCCAGCAGTTCGTGGACTAGCTATCGGAACACCGGGGAGCTGTTTTTT
D: -; size: many; V: TRBV7-7; J: TRBJ2-2; CDR3: CASSEDPTGELFF; DNA: TGTGCCAGCAGCGAGGACCCAACCGGGGAGCTGTTTTTT
D: TRBD1; size: few; V: TRBV28; J: TRBJ1-4; CDR3: CASSLGGTGDEKLFF; DNA: TGTGCCAGCAGTTTAGGCGGGACAGGGGATGAAAAACTGTTTTTT
D: TRBD2; size: -; V: TRBV29-1; J: TRBJ2-7; CDR3: CSVEGIASGPLYEQYF; DNA: TGCAGCGTTGAAGGTATTGCTAGCGGTCCCCTCTACGAGCAGTACTTC
D: -; size: many; V: TRBV3-1; J: TRBJ2-2; CDR3: CASSPSSAVLAGNTGELFF; DNA: TGTGCCAGCAGCCCATCCTCAGCGGTACTAGCCGGGAACACCGGGGAGCTGTTTTTT
D: -; size: many; V: TRBV20-1; J: TRBJ1-5; CDR3: CSASYPPQPQHF; DNA: TGCAGTGCTAGCTACCCTCCCCAGCCCCAGCATTTT
D: -; size: many; V: TRBV7-2; J: TRBJ1-3; CDR3: CASSLGGTIYF; DNA: TGTGCCAGCAGCTTAGGTGGGACAATATATTTT
D: -; size: many; V: TRBV25-1; J: TRBJ2-7; CDR3: CASSLPGSREAGEQYF; DNA: TGTGCCAGCAGCCTGCCGGGATCTAGAGAGGCTGGCGAGCAGTACTTC
D: TRBD2; size: -; V: TRBV6-2/TRBV6-3; J: TRBJ2-7; CDR3: CASSYYASGSYEQYF; DNA: TGTGCCAGCAGTTACTACGCTAGCGGGAGCTACGAGCAGTACTTC
D: TRBD1; size: many; V: TRBV28; J: TRBJ2-5; CDR3: CASTLAGTGGRETQYF; DNA: TGTGCCAGCACCCTCGCCGGGACAGGGGGCCGGGAGACCCAGTACTTC
D: -; size: many; V: TRBV12-3/TRBV12-4; J: TRBJ1-5; CDR3: CASSPSGRDSNQPQHF; DNA: TGTGCCAGCAGCCCCTCCGGGCGGGACAGCAATCAGCCCCAGCATTTT
D: TRBD1; size: many; V: TRBV12-3/TRBV12-4; J: TRBJ2-6; CDR3: CASSRRDRGASGANVLTF; DNA: TGTGCCAGCAGCCGCCGGGACAGGGGCGCTTCTGGGGCCAACGTCCTGACTTTC
D: -; size: many; V: TRBV7-9; J: TRBJ1-3; CDR3: CASSLEEGSSGNTIYF; DNA: TGTGCCAGCAGCTTAGAGGAGGGGAGCTCTGGAAACACCATATATTTT
D: TRBD2; size: -; V: TRBV5-4; J: TRBJ2-1; CDR3: CASRGLAGSYNEQFF; DNA: TGTGCCAGCAGGGGGCTAGCGGGATCCTACAATGAGCAGTTCTTC
D: -; size: few; V: TRBV12-3/TRBV12-4; J: TRBJ2-1; CDR3: CTSTIGEHQFF; DNA: TGTACCAGCACGATCGGGGAGCATCAGTTCTTC
D: -; size: medium-sized; V: TRBV7-2; J: TRBJ1-1; CDR3: CASSLRSGKAFF; DNA: TGTGCCAGCAGCTTAAGGTCAGGGAAAGCTTTCTTT
D: -; size: -; V: TRBV25-1; J: TRBJ1-1; CDR3: CASSEGLPGNTEAFF; DNA: TGTGCCAGCAGTGAGGGCCTCCCTGGAAACACTGAAGCTTTCTTT
D: -; size: -; V: TRBV6-2/TRBV6-3; J: TRBJ2-1; CDR3: CASRAGGTANEQFF; DNA: TGTGCCAGCAGGGCAGGAGGAACGGCCAATGAGCAGTTCTTC
D: TRBD2; size: few; V: TRBV5-1; J: TRBJ2-2; CDR3: CASSSGLAGGYTGELFF; DNA: TGCGCCAGCAGCTCGGGACTAGCGGGAGGATACACCGGGGAGCTGTTTTTT
D: -; size: many; V: TRBV12-5; J: TRBJ2-1; CDR3: CASGEYNEQFF; DNA: TGTGCTAGTGGGGAATACAATGAGCAGTTCTTC
D: TRBD2; size: many; V: TRBV12-3/TRBV12-4; J: TRBJ2-7; CDR3: CASSFGAGGLSLEQYF; DNA: TGTGCCAGCAGTTTTGGTGCGGGGGGGCTGTCGCTGGAGCAGTACTTC
D: TRBD2; size: -; V: TRBV7-6; J: TRBJ2-2; CDR3: CASSPRGTNTGELCF; DNA: TGTGCCAGCAGCCCCCGGGGGACTAACACCGGGGAGCTGTGTTTT
D: -; size: few; V: TRBV6-6; J: TRBJ2-5; CDR3: CASRTRGKETQYF; DNA: TGTGCCAGCAGAACCCGCGGGAAAGAGACCCAGTACTTC
D: -; size: many; V: TRBV19; J: TRBJ1-4; CDR3: CASSISGTGNEKLFF; DNA: TGTGCCAGTAGTATTTCCGGGACGGGGAACGAAAAACTGTTTTTT
D: -; size: many; V: TRBV7-2; J: TRBJ1-3; CDR3: CASSSSRPLSGNTIYF; DNA: TGTGCCAGCAGCTCATCCCGGCCCCTCTCTGGAAACACCATATATTTT
D: -; size: many; V: TRBV7-2; J: TRBJ1-3; CDR3: CASSLHERFSGNTIYF; DNA: TGTGCCAGCAGCCTACATGAGCGCTTCTCTGGAAACACCATATATTTT
D: -; size: once; V: TRBV10-3; J: TRBJ2-1; CDR3: CAFSGGGAFYNEQFF; DNA: TGTGCCTTCAGCGGCGGCGGAGCTTTCTACAATGAGCAGTTCTTC
D: -; size: -; V: TRBV6-2/TRBV6-3; J: TRBJ2-3; CDR3: CASRTDSTDTQYF; DNA: TGTGCCAGCAGAACCGACAGCACAGATACGCAGTATTTT
D: -; size: -; V: TRBV6-2/TRBV6-3; J: TRBJ2-2; CDR3: CASSYPTILGELFF; DNA: TGTGCCAGCAGTTACCCAACCATCCTGGGGGAGCTGTTTTTT
D: TRBD1; size: -; V: TRBV28; J: TRBJ1-1; CDR3: CASSPWTGEAFF; DNA: TGTGCCAGCAGTCCATGGACAGGGGAAGCTTTCTTT
D: -; size: many; V: TRBV7-3; J: TRBJ2-2; CDR3: CASSLMGGIAPGELFF; DNA: TGTGCCAGCAGCTTAATGGGCGGGATCGCTCCCGGGGAGCTGTTTTTT
D: TRBD2; size: many; V: TRBV7-2; J: TRBJ2-5; CDR3: CASSLVLAGRETQYF; DNA: TGTGCCAGCAGCTTAGTACTAGCGGGTCGGGAGACCCAGTACTTC
D: -; size: -; V: TRBV27; J: TRBJ1-1; CDR3: CASSLSGPGAMNAEAFF; DNA: TGTGCCAGCAGTCTCTCAGGCCCCGGCGCCATGAACGCTGAAGCTTTCTTT
D: -; size: few; V: TRBV28; J: TRBJ1-1; CDR3: CASSLRIREAFF; DNA: TGTGCCAGCAGTTTAAGGATACGTGAAGCTTTCTTT
D: TRBD1; size: many; V: TRBV7-8; J: TRBJ2-6; CDR3: CASSLRAETGYSGANVLTF; DNA: TGTGCCAGCAGCCTTAGGGCGGAGACAGGGTACTCTGGGGCCAACGTCCTGACTTTC
D: TRBD1; size: -; V: TRBV6-8; J: TRBJ1-5; CDR3: CASSSGGAYQPQHF; DNA: TGTGCCAGCAGTTCAGGGGGCGCCTACCAGCCCCAGCATTTT
D: TRBD1; size: many; V: TRBV18; J: TRBJ1-4; CDR3: CASSLTGGNEKLFF; DNA: TGTGCCAGCTCCCTGACAGGGGGGAATGAAAAACTGTTTTTT